This T cell receptor (beta chain) stems from a study of T-cell reconstitution after alpha-beta-depleted transplantation in children. This sample's TCRbeta library carried unique molecular identifier barcodes. TCRdb redid the calling of the PCR reads with MiXCR, one entry per CDR3 protein. The sample includes about 230,000 distinct CDR3 sequences, 11% of them seen just once. Remarks on this clonotype: Its specificity is not known.

Whole-study results and caveats: T-cell counts and diversity at one year following transplant were attributed mainly to newly produced T cells. As was reported, about two months after transplant, alpha-beta T cells came from several hundred expanded graft clones.

Trimming cost V 3 bases and J 2 bases, with 11 bases left between them. This CDR3 has 13 residues. From germline, CDR1 is DFQATT and CDR2 SNEGSKA (reference sequence). The chain joins TRBV20-1 to TRBJ2-7; perhaps TRBD2 as D (5 bases). This clonotype was sampled from a child in the first two years of life with acute myeloid leukemia, due to receive a stem cell transplant. The sequenced sample was PBMCs, obtained before TCRalphabeta/CD19-depleted stem cell transplant. The CDR3 DNA sequence: TGCAGTGCTAGGCCCGCGGGCCCCTACGAGCAGTACTTC. As protein: CSARPAGPYEQYF.